The clone carrying this T cell receptor beta chain was detected only a few times. Its target is unknown. V was clipped by 11 bases and J by 3 bases, with 4 bases between them. There are 10 residues in the CDR3. CDR1 is SEHNR and CDR2 is FQNEAQ in the germline V gene (reference sequence). Construction of TCR beta libraries was performed using quantitative 5'-RACE with molecular barcodes. MiXCR, applied by TCRdb to the 5' RACE reads, yields one record per CDR3 protein. The data contain about 540,000 distinct CDR3 sequences, 12% of them singletons. The data derive from a study of CD8 T cells in ankylosing spondylitis. Study-wide findings and caveats: In synovial fluid and blood from reactive arthritis, some motif variants were previously reported. Relatively rare in peripheral blood, disease-linked clones were also CD8+. Blood of patients with ankylosing spondylitis appeared to be characterized by a TCR beta motif of eight highly homologous variants. Reportedly, significant enrichment of disease-linked clones occurred in matched ankylosing spondylitis synovial fluid.

This TCR was recovered from a male donor with ankylosing spondylitis. The V and J genes are TRBV7-9 and TRBJ2-2; no firm D call. Sequencing was performed on blood, either unsorted or a sorted T cell fraction (not recorded which). The CDR3 reads CASDTGELFF. Here the CDR3 DNA reads TGTGCCTCAGACACCGGGGAGCTGTTTTTT. The variable domain in full, completed from reference TRBV7-9 and TRBJ2-2, reads DTGVSQNPRHKITKRGQNVTFRCDPISEHNRLYWYRQTLGQGPEFLTYFQNEAQLEKSRLLSDRFSAERPKGSFSTLEIQRTEQGDSAMYLCASDTGELFFGEGSRLTVL.